The rows below give T cell receptor beta chains drawn from one sample of a study of identical twins. Each CDR3 protein gets one entry after TCRdb re-called the 5' RACE reads with MiXCR. The table lists about 210,000 distinct CDR3 sequences, over 8% of them singletons, with 4.5% to 5.5% in the top ten. Material for sequencing was memory (CD45RO+) T cells sorted from blood. The receptor source for this set is a woman between 18 and 29 years old in good health. The CDR3 runs from the conserved cysteine through the conserved F or W. A D gene is named only where the DNA matches it firmly. Size is stated for part of the rows, as once, few or many counts, or as a class when the clone is expanded.

v_gene	j_gene	d_gene	abundance	CDR3nt	CDR3aa
TRBV7-8	TRBJ2-7	-	few	TGTGCCAGCAGCCCCTTCGGCGGGGCAACCTACGAGCAGTACTTC	CASSPFGGATYEQYF
TRBV3-1	TRBJ2-7	-	few	TGTGCCAGCAGCCAACTTGGGATCTCCTACGAGCAGTACTTC	CASSQLGISYEQYF
TRBV27	TRBJ2-7	-	-	TGTGCCAGCAGTCCAACCGGGACGGTTAATTATGGGCAGTACTTC	CASSPTGTVNYGQYF
TRBV12-3/TRBV12-4	TRBJ2-1	TRBD2	-	TGTGCCAGCAGGGGTGGGACTAGCGGGAGGTTATACAATGAGCAGTTCTTC	CASRGGTSGRLYNEQFF
TRBV20-1	TRBJ2-1	-	-	TGCAGTGCTAGAGATAAGGGGGCGGGACGGAATGAGCAGTTCTTC	CSARDKGAGRNEQFF
TRBV20-1	TRBJ2-1	-	few	TGCAGTGCTAGAGATACACGGAGCAATGAGCAGTTCTTC	CSARDTRSNEQFF
TRBV10-3	TRBJ2-5	-	few	TGTGCCACCGGAAGGGAGAAAGAGACCCAGTACTTC	CATGREKETQYF
TRBV11-2	TRBJ2-3	-	few	TGTGCCAGCAGAATCGCCAGCACAGATACGCAGTATTTT	CASRIASTDTQYF
TRBV14	TRBJ2-3	-	few	TGTGCCAGCAGCCAAGATTTGGTTTTGGATACGCAGTATTTT	CASSQDLVLDTQYF
TRBV12-3/TRBV12-4	TRBJ1-6	-	few	TGTGCCAGCAGTCGATGGGCCGGGACCGGGTCACCCCTCCACTTT	CASSRWAGTGSPLHF
TRBV18	TRBJ1-1	-	-	TGTGCCAGCTCACTAGTAACCCCACACTATTGGGACACTGAAGCTTTCTTT	CASSLVTPHYWDTEAFF
TRBV4-3	TRBJ2-3	-	-	TGCGCCAGCAGCCAAGAAGGCCCTAACACAGATACGCAGTATTTT	CASSQEGPNTDTQYF
TRBV4-3	TRBJ2-7	TRBD2	many	TGCGCCAGCAGCCTAATGACTAGCGGGAGCTCCTACGAGCAGTACTTC	CASSLMTSGSSYEQYF
TRBV7-2	TRBJ2-7	TRBD2	few	TGTGCCAGCAGCCCCCGGACTAGCGGGAGGGCTGGCGAGCAGTACTTC	CASSPRTSGRAGEQYF
TRBV11-3	TRBJ2-7	TRBD1	-	TGTGCCAGCAGCTCAGGACAGGGGCGTGGGCAGTACTTC	CASSSGQGRGQYF
TRBV9	TRBJ1-1	TRBD1	many	TGTGCCAGCAGCGTTAGCACAGGGGGCGGAACTGAAGCTTTCTTT	CASSVSTGGGTEAFF
TRBV18	TRBJ2-1	TRBD1	-	TGTGCCAGCTCACGGCAGGACAGGGGAGGTGATGAGCAGTTCTTC	CASSRQDRGGDEQFF
TRBV9	TRBJ2-1	-	few	TGTGCCAGCAGCGTAGAAGGCGCAACCTCCTACAATGAGCAGTTCTTC	CASSVEGATSYNEQFF
TRBV9	TRBJ2-3	TRBD1	-	TGTGCCAGCAGTTGGGACAGAACGACAGATACGCAGTATTTT	CASSWDRTTDTQYF
TRBV20-1	TRBJ1-1	TRBD1	-	TGCAGTGCTTTAGACAGGGGAGGAACTGAAGCTTTCTTT	CSALDRGGTEAFF
TRBV12-5	TRBJ2-5	-	many	TGTGCTAGTGGCCCCGGGACAACCGTTCAAGAGACCCAGTACTTC	CASGPGTTVQETQYF
TRBV6-2/TRBV6-3	TRBJ2-1	TRBD2	few	TGTGCCAGCAGTCTCCGACTAGCGGGGACCTACAATGAGCAGTTCTTC	CASSLRLAGTYNEQFF
TRBV7-2	TRBJ2-5	-	few	TGTGCCAGCAGCTTATTCGTAGAGACCCAGTACTTC	CASSLFVETQYF
TRBV11-3	TRBJ2-3	-	-	TGTGCCAGCAGCTTAAAGGCCCCAGATACGCAGTATTTT	CASSLKAPDTQYF
TRBV20-1	TRBJ2-1	TRBD2	-	TGCAGTGCCGCGGCTGGACTAGCGGGTTACTCCTACAATGAGCAGTTCTTC	CSAAAGLAGYSYNEQFF
TRBV19	TRBJ2-6	-	-	TGTGCCAGTAGATTTACGGCTGGGGCCAACGTCCTGACTTTC	CASRFTAGANVLTF
TRBV20-1	TRBJ1-1	-	few	TGCAGTGCTAGAGATCGCAGGGGAGTGAACACTGAAGCTTTCTTT	CSARDRRGVNTEAFF
TRBV20-1	TRBJ1-5	-	few	TGCAGTGCATCGGAGGGAAACGATCAGCCCCAGCATTTT	CSASEGNDQPQHF
TRBV5-1	TRBJ2-4	-	many	TGCGCCAGCAGCTTGGGCATGGCCAAAAACATTCAGTACTTC	CASSLGMAKNIQYF
TRBV7-2	TRBJ2-3	-	-	TGTGCCAGCAGCTTCCCAGCGGGTAGTATTCAAGATACGCAGTATTTT	CASSFPAGSIQDTQYF
TRBV9	TRBJ2-6	-	-	TGTGCCAGCAGCGTAGGCCACTCTGGGGCCAACGTCCTGACTTTC	CASSVGHSGANVLTF
TRBV12-3/TRBV12-4	TRBJ1-1	-	-	TGTGCCAGCAGTCCACGGGGGAACCCTGAAGCTTTCTTT	CASSPRGNPEAFF
TRBV4-1	TRBJ2-1	-	-	TGCGCCAGCAGCCAAGATCTTGGCCTACAGGAATACAATGAGCAGTTCTTC	CASSQDLGLQEYNEQFF
TRBV20-1	TRBJ2-2	TRBD2	many	TGCAGTGCTAGACCCGGGACTAGAAACACCGGGGAGCTGTTTTTT	CSARPGTRNTGELFF
TRBV12-5	TRBJ2-3	-	-	TGTGCTAGTGGTTTGGAGCCTAGGGGTACGCAGTATTTT	CASGLEPRGTQYF